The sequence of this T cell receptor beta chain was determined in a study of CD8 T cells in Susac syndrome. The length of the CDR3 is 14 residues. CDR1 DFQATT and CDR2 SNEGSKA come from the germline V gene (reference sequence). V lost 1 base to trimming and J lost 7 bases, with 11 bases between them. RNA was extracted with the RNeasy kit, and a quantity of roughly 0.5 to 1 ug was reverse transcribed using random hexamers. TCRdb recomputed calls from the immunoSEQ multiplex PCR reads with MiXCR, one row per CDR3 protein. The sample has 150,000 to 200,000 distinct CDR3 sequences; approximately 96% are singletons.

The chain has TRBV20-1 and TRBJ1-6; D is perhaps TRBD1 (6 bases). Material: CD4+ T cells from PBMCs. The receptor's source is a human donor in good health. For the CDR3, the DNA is TGCAGTGCTAGAGGGCAGGGACAAAATTCACCCCTCCACTTT. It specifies CSARGQGQNSPLHF.